This passage covers 28 T cell receptor beta chains from one sample sequenced in a study of T-cell memory formation after mild COVID-19. TCRdb processed the 5' RACE reads anew with MiXCR; each CDR3 protein has one entry. This sample has 200,000 to 250,000 distinct CDR3 sequences, with around 15% found just once. Sequenced: PBMCs or a T cell subset sorted from them (not recorded which). All receptors derive from a man younger than 35 who had mild COVID-19 (a few samples of this study predate the infection). Cell type and time point are not known.

This sequence joins TRBV24-1 and TRBJ2-3; tentatively, D is TRBD1 or TRBD2 (6 bases each). This CDR3 has 16 amino acids. The germline gives CDR1 KGHDR, CDR2 SFDVKD. Trimming removed 4 bases from V and 1 base from J, with 14 bases in between. CDR3 in DNA: TGTGCCACCAGTGAGGGGGGCTCGGTCGGCACAGATACGCAGTATTTT. Translation gives CATSEGGSVGTDTQYF.

This clonotype appeared a few times. The V and J genes are TRBV28 and TRBJ1-1; TRBD1 aligns across 9 bases. The CDR3 spans 15 residues. J was trimmed by 6 bases and V by 3 bases; bases with no gene match: 8. Germline CDR1 is MDHEN and CDR2 is SYDVKM. The CDR3 coding sequence is TGTGCCAGCAGTTTGGGGGACAGGGAGGGGTCTGAAGCTTTCTTT. Translating gives CASSLGDREGSEAFF.

This chain connects TRBV7-2 to TRBJ2-1; maybe TRBD1 (5 bases). Per germline, CDR1 SGHTA and CDR2 FQGNSA. Trimming pared 1 base from V and 5 bases from J, leaving 12 bases between. This CDR3 contains 15 residues. CDR3 sequence: CASSLVVTDNNEQFF. Written as DNA, the CDR3 is TGTGCCAGCAGCTTAGTTGTGACAGACAACAATGAGCAGTTCTTC.

This clonotype came up a few times. This chain uses TRBV7-6 with TRBJ2-2; 7 nucleotides line up with TRBD2. The CDR3 is 15 residues long. Germline V CDR1 and CDR2: SGHVS, FNYEAQ. V gave up 8 bases and J gave up 2 bases; unmatched junction bases: 8. In DNA form, the CDR3 reads TGTGCCAGCGATCGGCTAGCGGACAACACCGGGGAGCTGTTTTTT. Translation gives CASDRLADNTGELFF.

The rearrangement joins TRBV6-1 to TRBJ2-5; maybe TRBD2 (5 bases). CDR3 length: 14 amino acids. Trimming cost V 1 base and J 1 base, with 7 bases left between them. Germline V lookup: CDR1 MNHNS, CDR2 SASEGT. The CDR3 nucleotides read TGTGCCAGCAGTGAAGGGGGAGCCCAAGAGACCCAGTACTTC. Translation: CASSEGGAQETQYF.

This sequence joins TRBV12-3 or TRBV12-4 and TRBJ1-4; the D gene is possibly TRBD1 (5 bases). The CDR3 runs to 15 residues. The V and J ends lost 6 bases and 0 bases respectively, with 11 bases between them. For the CDR3, the DNA is TGTGCCAGCAGCCGGAAGACAGCAACTAATGAAAAACTGTTTTTT. Its protein is CASSRKTATNEKLFF.

V and J are TRBV18 and TRBJ1-6; D gene uncertain. The V gene lost 2 bases and the J gene lost 10 bases, with 6 bases spanning the gap. Germline CDR1 KGHSH, CDR2 LQKENI. CDR3 length: 12 residues. The CDR3 nucleotides read TGTGCCAGCTCACCATCACGCTCACCCCTCCACTTT. It translates to CASSPSRSPLHF.

This chain uses TRBV7-2 with TRBJ2-5, with D perhaps TRBD2 (6 bases). Trimming pared 3 bases from V and 4 bases from J, leaving 12 bases between. CDR1 and CDR2 (germline): SGHTA, FQGNSA. The CDR3 has 14 residues. CDR3 protein: CASSLRRGGETQYF. As DNA, the CDR3 is TGTGCCAGCAGCTTGCGAAGGGGAGGAGAGACCCAGTACTTC.

The rearrangement uses TRBV7-9 and TRBJ1-1; the D is unclear. The CDR3 has 13 residues. V was trimmed by 5 bases and J by 4 bases, leaving 11 bases between them. Germline V gene data show CDR1 as SEHNR and CDR2 as FQNEAQ (reference sequence). The chain's CDR3 is CASSPLLATEAFF. The DNA for the CDR3 is TGTGCCAGCAGCCCTCTCCTGGCCACTGAAGCTTTCTTT.

This clonotype was seen at least ten times. This chain connects TRBV7-2 to TRBJ2-1, with 7 bases lining up with TRBD2. Germline CDR1 reads SGHTA; CDR2 reads FQGNSA. The CDR3 sequence is 14 residues long. J gave up 3 bases and V 4 bases, and 3 bases lay outside the gene matches. The CDR3 here is CASSSSGVYNEQFF. CDR3 bases: TGTGCCAGCAGCTCTAGCGGAGTCTACAATGAGCAGTTCTTC.

This clonotype was seen a handful of times. V gene TRBV7-9 combines with J gene TRBJ2-3; D may be TRBD2 (7 bases). V was cut by 8 bases and J by 7 bases, with 19 bases left in between. Germline CDR1 SEHNR, CDR2 FQNEAQ (reference sequence). The CDR3 is 14 residues long. The CDR3 is CASGLGGAMYTQYF. DNA for the CDR3: TGTGCCAGCGGGTTGGGGGGGGCCATGTATACGCAGTATTTT.

This chain uses TRBV7-8 with TRBJ2-1; 10 nucleotides agree with TRBD1. This CDR3 comprises 14 residues. Germline V gene data show CDR1 as SGHVS and CDR2 as FQNEAQ. V trimming: 4 bases; J trimming: 7 bases; junction bases outside the gene matches: 4. This chain's CDR3 is CASSSGTGVNEQFF. CDR3 coding DNA: TGTGCCAGCAGCTCGGGGACAGGGGTGAATGAGCAGTTCTTC.

The chain uses TRBV20-1 and TRBJ2-3; 10 bases line up with TRBD2. V lost 5 bases, J lost 4 bases, and 12 bases stayed unmatched. Germline-derived CDR1 and CDR2 are DFQATT and SNEGSKA (reference sequence). CDR3 size: 16 residues. Here the CDR3 DNA reads TGCAGTGCTGGGCTCGTTAGCGGGGGGTATGCAGATACGCAGTATTTT. This encodes CSAGLVSGGYADTQYF.

This clonotype was found a few times. The genes are TRBV7-8 and TRBJ2-7, with a weak D call TRBD1 (6 bases). Germline CDR1 reads SGHVS; CDR2 reads FQNEAQ. Deletions cut 1 base from V and 3 bases from J, with 13 bases between. This CDR3 has 15 amino acids. The DNA for the CDR3 is TGTGCCAGCAGCTTAGTAATCGACAGGAACTACGAGCAGTACTTC. It yields the protein CASSLVIDRNYEQYF.

In its sample, this clonotype was seen a few times. The V gene is TRBV7-2, the J gene TRBJ1-5, with unresolved D. The CDR3 contains 14 residues. Trimming removed 5 bases from V and 5 bases from J, with 13 bases in between. Germline lookup yields CDR1 SGHTA and CDR2 FQGNSA. The CDR3 DNA reads as TGTGCCAGCAGCCCCCTCGGAGGCGATCAGCCCCAGCATTTT. This gives the protein CASSPLGGDQPQHF.

The rearrangement links TRBV20-1 to TRBJ2-3; 12 bases fit TRBD2. The CDR3 consists of 19 residues. Per germline, CDR1 DFQATT and CDR2 SNEGSKA (reference sequence). The trim removed 0 bases at V and 3 bases at J, leaving 13 bases unmatched. In nucleotides, the CDR3 is TGCAGTGCTAGAGATCGGCGCCTAGCGGGGGGGCCTTGGACAGATACGCAGTATTTT. The encoded protein is CSARDRRLAGGPWTDTQYF.

This chain links TRBV20-1 with TRBJ2-3, with D hard to call. CDR1 and CDR2 from the germline V gene are DFQATT and SNEGSKA (reference sequence). Trimming cost V 6 bases and J 6 bases, with 22 bases left between them. This CDR3 is built from 15 residues. The CDR3 is CSAMGTQLGHDTQYF. CDR3 coding DNA: TGCAGTGCCATGGGTACTCAACTTGGCCATGATACGCAGTATTTT.

This clonotype was counted between two and nine times. The rearrangement joins TRBV10-3 to TRBJ2-5; maybe TRBD1 (6 bases). CDR3 length: 12 residues. V lost 10 bases, J lost 1 base, and 10 bases lay in between. The germline CDR1 and CDR2 sequences are ENHRY and SYGVKD. The chain's CDR3 is CATRTVQETQYF. Here the CDR3 DNA reads TGTGCCACTCGGACAGTCCAAGAGACCCAGTACTTC.

This clonotype was observed many times. The V call is TRBV7-2, the J call TRBJ2-5; D is uncertain. The CDR3 is 13 residues long. Trimming shortened V by 0 bases and J by 4 bases, and 6 bases separated the two germline ends. Germline assignment: CDR1 SGHTA and CDR2 FQGNSA. Written as DNA, the CDR3 is TGTGCCAGCAGCTTAGCCGGGCGAGAGACCCAGTACTTC. This sequence encodes CASSLAGRETQYF. Full variable domain (remainder filled in from reference TRBV7-2 and TRBJ2-5): GAGVSQSPSNKVTEKGKDVELRCDPISGHTALYWYRQSLGQGLEFLIYFQGNSAPDKSGLPSDRFSAERTGGSVSTLTIQRTQQEDSAVYLCASSLAGRETQYFGPGTRLLVL.

This clonotype was recorded many times. The V call is TRBV6-2 or TRBV6-3, the J call TRBJ1-2; weak D call: TRBD1 (6 bases). This CDR3 contains 15 residues. V lost 6 bases and J 4 bases, leaving 18 bases between the germline ends. The V gene's germline CDR1 is MNHEY and CDR2 SVGEGT. The CDR3 loop is CASRSGGAKTYGYTF. For the CDR3, the DNA is TGTGCCAGCAGGTCCGGGGGCGCTAAAACCTATGGCTACACCTTC.

This clonotype has at least ten counts. This chain uses TRBV5-4 with TRBJ2-1; tentative D call: TRBD1 (5 bases). CDR1 is SGHNT, CDR2 YYREEE, per germline (reference sequence). Trimming left V 1 base short and J 1 base short, with 9 bases between. CDR3 size: 15 residues. CDR3 region: CASSLSQGSYNEQFF. The CDR3 DNA reads as TGTGCCAGCAGCTTGAGTCAGGGATCCTACAATGAGCAGTTCTTC.

This clonotype occurred a few times. The chain uses TRBV7-9 and TRBJ2-3; 7 positions match TRBD1. This CDR3 has 13 residues. V gave up 6 bases and J gave up 3 bases; unmatched junction bases: 3. Per the germline V gene, CDR1 is SEHNR and CDR2 is FQNEAQ (reference sequence). The CDR3 region has the DNA TGTGCCAGCAGGGTACAGGGGACAGATACGCAGTATTTT. Residues: CASRVQGTDTQYF.

The rearrangement uses TRBV4-2 and TRBJ2-3; 8 nucleotides line up with TRBD2. Germline V gene lookup returns CDR1 LGHNA and CDR2 YNFKEQ. The V and J ends lost 1 base and 2 bases, in that order; junction bases with no gene match: 2. This CDR3 is built from 15 residues. This CDR3 reads CASSQAAGATDTQYF. CDR3 nucleotides: TGTGCCAGCAGCCAAGCAGCGGGGGCCACAGATACGCAGTATTTT.

In its sample, this clonotype was seen a few times. The V call is TRBV7-9, the J call TRBJ2-2, with D tentatively TRBD1 or TRBD2 (5 bases each). The length of the CDR3 is 16 residues. Germline V gene sequence: CDR1 SEHNR, CDR2 FQNEAQ (reference sequence). V lost 5 bases and J lost 0, with 13 bases in between. Written as DNA, the CDR3 is TGTGCCAGCAGCCCTCGATGGGGGTCGAACACCGGGGAGCTGTTTTTT. This translates into CASSPRWGSNTGELFF.

This clonotype was detected a few times. The rearrangement links TRBV18 to TRBJ2-7; 9 positions agree with TRBD2. Germline-derived CDR1 and CDR2 are KGHSH and LQKENI. Germline trimming cut 2 bases from V and 6 bases from J; bases unmatched to any gene: 11. The CDR3 has 16 amino acids. CDR3 coding DNA: TGTGCCAGCTCACCAAGTTTGATCGGGACTAGCCTCGAGCAGTACTTC. Protein: CASSPSLIGTSLEQYF.

This chain uses TRBV7-9 with TRBJ2-5; D ambiguous. V lost 3 bases to trimming and J lost 4 bases, with 12 bases between them. Germline CDR1 reads SEHNR; CDR2 reads FQNEAQ (reference sequence). There are 14 residues in the CDR3. The CDR3 nucleotides read TGTGCCAGCAGCTTGGCTCCACGGAGAGAGACCCAGTACTTC. This gives the protein CASSLAPRRETQYF.

The rearrangement uses TRBV29-1 and TRBJ2-5; TRBD2 aligns across 10 bases. CDR3 length: 16 residues. Losses at the gene ends were 4 bases for V and 6 bases for J; bases not matched to a gene: 14. CDR1 and CDR2 from the germline V gene are SQVTM and ANQGSEA. This chain's CDR3 is CSVVLASGGPGQTQYF. As DNA, the CDR3 is TGCAGCGTTGTCTTAGCTAGCGGGGGCCCCGGGCAGACCCAGTACTTC.

This rearrangement joins TRBV6-9 to TRBJ2-5; maybe TRBD1 (5 bases). This CDR3 comprises 15 residues. V was pared by 6 bases and J by 1 base, with 15 bases between. The germline gives CDR1 MNHGY, CDR2 SVAAGI. DNA for the CDR3: TGTGCCAGCAGCCAATCTGGGGCGCTCCAAGAGACCCAGTACTTC. Translation: CASSQSGALQETQYF.